The 30 T cell receptor beta chains given below trace back to one sample, sequenced in a study of CD8 T cells in ankylosing spondylitis. TCRdb re-called the 5' RACE reads through MiXCR, storing one row per CDR3 protein. The sample records roughly 180,000 distinct CDR3 sequences, around 9.6% being singletons. Sequencing was performed on blood, either unsorted or a sorted T cell fraction (not recorded which). These receptors were taken from a female donor with ankylosing spondylitis or in good health (not recorded which).

This clonotype was seen a few times. The V call is TRBV15, the J call TRBJ2-7; D call uncertain. CDR1 LNHNV and CDR2 YYDKDF come from the germline V gene (reference sequence). This CDR3 has 13 amino acids. V was clipped by 5 bases and J by 1 base, with 9 bases between them. The CDR3 spells CATSAGPSYEQYF. CDR3 DNA sequence: TGTGCCACCAGCGCAGGCCCTTCCTACGAGCAGTACTTC.

The chain combines TRBV19 with TRBJ1-5; D not certain. V lost 7 bases, J lost 0 bases, and 7 bases lay in between. Germline assignment: CDR1 LNHDA and CDR2 SQIVND (reference sequence). This CDR3 comprises 13 residues. For the CDR3, the DNA is TGTGCCAGTATCCAAGATAGCAATCAGCCCCAGCATTTT. It translates to CASIQDSNQPQHF.

The chain employs TRBV18 and TRBJ1-1; D not certain. CDR1 KGHSH and CDR2 LQKENI come from the germline V gene. The germline V and J ends were trimmed by 4 bases and 1 base, with 10 bases remaining between them. There are 14 residues in the CDR3. CDR3 sequence (DNA): TGTGCCAGCTCACGAATCACTGGGAACACTGAAGCTTTCTTT. This gives the protein CASSRITGNTEAFF.

Only a few counts were recorded for this clonotype. The chain uses TRBV19 and TRBJ1-2; 8 bases agree with TRBD1. Germline CDR1 LNHDA, CDR2 SQIVND (reference sequence). The CDR3 consists of 13 residues. J gave up 5 bases and V 4 bases, and 3 bases lay outside the gene matches. CDR3 residues: CASSKDREYGYTF. CDR3 bases: TGTGCCAGTAGTAAGGACAGGGAGTATGGCTACACCTTC.

This CDR3 is CASSPGGNLNSPLHF. Written as DNA, the CDR3 is TGTGCCAGCAGCCCAGGCGGGAACCTCAATTCACCCCTCCACTTT. V gene TRBV7-9 combines with J gene TRBJ1-6; D gene uncertain. This CDR3 spans 15 amino acids. Looked up from germline, CDR1 is SEHNR and CDR2 is FQNEAQ (reference sequence). V lost 5 bases, J lost 7 bases, and 15 bases lay in between.

This rearrangement joins TRBV20-1 to TRBJ2-1, with D possibly TRBD1 on 7 matching bases. V lost 7 bases, J lost 2 bases, and 15 bases lay in between. Germline V gives CDR1 DFQATT, CDR2 SNEGSKA (reference sequence). The CDR3 is 14 amino acids. The CDR3 spells CSGGGTATYNEQFF. CDR3 coding DNA: TGCAGTGGAGGGGGGACAGCAACCTACAATGAGCAGTTCTTC.

This chain links TRBV9 with TRBJ1-2, with D perhaps TRBD1 (6 bases). The CDR3 length is 12 residues. The V gene lost 3 bases and the J gene lost 8 bases, with 11 bases spanning the gap. Germline CDR1 and CDR2: SGDLS and YYNGEE. CDR3 in DNA: TGTGCCAGCAGCGGTACAGGGAACGGCTACACCTTC. Its protein is CASSGTGNGYTF.

This clonotype rates as medium-sized. The chain carries TRBV20-1 and TRBJ2-4; 8 nucleotides match TRBD1. In germline, CDR1 is DFQATT, CDR2 SNEGSKA (reference sequence). The CDR3 has 19 residues. Trimming removed 4 bases from V and 0 bases from J; junction bases left unmatched: 17. This chain's CDR3 is CSATPERRQGMTAKNIQYF. The CDR3 DNA follows: TGCAGTGCTACCCCTGAGCGGCGACAGGGGATGACAGCCAAAAACATTCAGTACTTC.

The chain combines TRBV20-1 with TRBJ2-7; D is ambiguous. Deletions cut 0 bases from V and 2 bases from J, with 11 bases between. Germline V lookup: CDR1 DFQATT, CDR2 SNEGSKA (reference sequence). This CDR3 is 14 amino acids long. CDR3 amino acids: CSAREQVGAYEQYF. The CDR3 nucleotides read TGCAGTGCTAGAGAGCAGGTTGGTGCCTACGAGCAGTACTTC.

This clonotype has a handful of counts. The chain is built from TRBV29-1 and TRBJ1-1; D gene ambiguous. The CDR3 has 12 residues. Germline V gene lookup returns CDR1 SQVTM and CDR2 ANQGSEA. This CDR3 reads CRHAGENTEAFF. CDR3 DNA sequence: TGCAGGCACGCCGGGGAGAACACTGAAGCTTTCTTT.

This clonotype was counted only a few times. V is TRBV5-1 and J is TRBJ2-1; the D is unclear. Germline-derived CDR1 and CDR2 are SGHRS and YFSETQ. V lost 2 bases, J lost 0 bases, and 9 bases lay in between. The CDR3 is 15 residues long. The CDR3 bases are TGCGCCAGCAGCTTTAGCTGGAGCTCCTACAATGAGCAGTTCTTC. As protein: CASSFSWSSYNEQFF.

V is TRBV6-5 and J is TRBJ1-5; a weak D match, TRBD1 (5 bases). Germline assignment: CDR1 MNHEY and CDR2 SVGAGI. CDR3 length equals 14 residues. Trimming shortened V by 2 bases and J by 4 bases, and 9 bases separated the two germline ends. The CDR3 here is CASSYVAGNQPQHF. The DNA of the CDR3 is TGTGCCAGCAGTTACGTGGCAGGGAATCAGCCCCAGCATTTT.

This clonotype occurred a few times. The chain is built from TRBV10-3 and TRBJ1-2; 7 bases are shared with TRBD1. Germline CDR1 is ENHRY and CDR2 is SYGVKD. V lost 8 bases, J lost 6 bases, and 9 bases stayed unmatched. The CDR3 has 13 residues. This CDR3 is CAIGQRQGNGYTF. The CDR3 DNA sequence: TGTGCCATCGGGCAAAGACAGGGTAATGGCTACACCTTC.

This clonotype was counted a few times. This sequence joins TRBV7-2 and TRBJ2-4; 8 positions match TRBD1. The CDR3 totals 15 residues. V lost 6 bases and J lost 16; bases outside the gene matches: 20. The V gene's germline CDR1 is SGHTA and CDR2 FQGNSA. The CDR3 DNA is TGTGCCAGCAGTCCGGGTGCCGGGGAGACAGGGGTTTCTTACTTC. Amino acids: CASSPGAGETGVSYF.

The rearrangement links TRBV4-3 to TRBJ2-7; 7 bases align to TRBD1. The V gene end was trimmed by 4 bases and the J gene end by 7 bases; junction bases not matched to a gene: 19. CDR1 and CDR2 from the germline V gene are LGHNA and YSLEER. The CDR3 is 17 amino acids. CDR3 in DNA: TGCGCCAGCAGCCCCGGATTGGAGACAGGGCCTTTTACGGAGCAGTACTTC. Translating it yields CASSPGLETGPFTEQYF.

The table lists this clonotype with many counts. This chain links TRBV7-9 with TRBJ1-2, with D uncertain. This CDR3 contains 11 residues. Trimming removed 1 base from V and 8 bases from J, with 5 bases in between. Germline V lookup: CDR1 SEHNR, CDR2 FQNEAQ (reference sequence). The CDR3, as DNA: TGTGCCAGCAGCTTAGGGACCGGCTACACCTTC. This codes for CASSLGTGYTF.

A few counts support this clonotype. The chain employs TRBV20-1 and TRBJ1-1; D remains ambiguous. Germline CDR1 reads DFQATT; CDR2 reads SNEGSKA (reference sequence). There are 12 residues in the CDR3. V was cut by 7 bases and J by 3 bases, with 12 bases left in between. CDR3 nucleotide sequence: TGCAGTGTCTATTACACCGACACTGAAGCTTTCTTT. Protein product: CSVYYTDTEAFF.

In this sample, this clonotype turned up many times. This chain joins TRBV12-3 or TRBV12-4 and TRBJ2-5, with D tentatively TRBD1 (5 bases). Between the trimmed V and J ends, which lost 5 bases and 5 bases, there was a span of 21 bases. There are 16 residues in the CDR3. As DNA, the CDR3 is TGTGCCAGCAGTGTCAGCCCTCCAGGGTATCCGGAGACCCAGTACTTC. It yields the protein CASSVSPPGYPETQYF.

The chain employs TRBV20-1 and TRBJ2-7; D uncertain. Germline V gene data show CDR1 as DFQATT and CDR2 as SNEGSKA (reference sequence). The length of the CDR3 is 14 residues. Trimming removed 0 bases at V and 2 bases at J, with 11 bases between. The DNA for the CDR3 is TGCAGTGCTAGAGATCAGGCCGCTACCTACGAGCAGTACTTC. It is translated as CSARDQAATYEQYF.

This clonotype was counted ten times or more. The CDR3 DNA reads as TGCAGCGTTGAGTTGAGCACTGAAGCTTTCTTT. Its protein product is CSVELSTEAFF. The V gene is TRBV29-1, the J gene TRBJ1-1; D is uncertain. Looked up from germline, CDR1 is SQVTM and CDR2 is ANQGSEA. The CDR3 length is 11 residues. Trimming shortened V by 3 bases and J by 4 bases, and 6 bases separated the two germline ends.

This clonotype was seen a few times. This chain connects TRBV20-1 to TRBJ1-1, with TRBD1 as a possible D gene (5 bases). Trimming removed 2 bases from V and 5 bases from J, with 12 bases in between. CDR1 and CDR2 from the germline V gene are DFQATT and SNEGSKA (reference sequence). The CDR3 covers 13 residues. The CDR3 here is CSARPQGGTEAFF. CDR3 in DNA: TGCAGTGCTAGACCTCAGGGTGGGACTGAAGCTTTCTTT.

This clonotype appeared once. The chain employs TRBV10-1 and TRBJ2-1; 8 bases map to TRBD2. The J segment lost 5 bases and the V segment lost 4 bases, leaving 4 bases of the junction unmatched. This CDR3 is 14 amino acids long. Germline CDR1 WNHNN, CDR2 SYGVQD (reference sequence). DNA for the CDR3: TGCGCCAGCAGTGGACGGGAGGGAAACAATGAGCAGTTCTTC. It yields the protein CASSGREGNNEQFF.

This clonotype has a handful of counts. This chain uses TRBV7-2 with TRBJ2-7, with D perhaps TRBD2 (6 bases). The length of the CDR3 is 15 residues. Germline CDR1 and CDR2: SGHTA and FQGNSA. The ends were cut back, 5 bases at V and 4 bases at J, with 18 bases in the middle. The CDR3 nucleotides read TGTGCCAGCAGCCCCGGCTGGGGGACTGAATACGAGCAGTACTTC. It specifies CASSPGWGTEYEQYF.

The chain carries TRBV7-9 and TRBJ1-2, with unresolved D. V dropped 2 bases and J dropped 0 bases, with 10 bases sitting between them. CDR1 and CDR2 from the germline V gene are SEHNR and FQNEAQ (reference sequence). The CDR3 loop spans 15 amino acids. The chain's CDR3 is CASSLTDNPNYGYTF. CDR3 in DNA: TGTGCCAGCAGCTTAACAGATAACCCTAACTATGGCTACACCTTC.

This clonotype occurred many times. This rearrangement joins TRBV4-2 to TRBJ2-7, with TRBD2 as a possible D gene (6 bases). Germline CDR1 and CDR2: LGHNA and YNFKEQ. There are 15 residues in the CDR3. Trimming took off 0 bases at V and 6 bases at J, with 15 bases between the two ends. Written as DNA, the CDR3 is TGTGCCAGCAGCCAAGAGTTGGGAGGTGCGATCGAGCAGTACTTC. It translates to CASSQELGGAIEQYF.

V and J are TRBV7-9 and TRBJ2-1; TRBD1 matches 7 bases. This CDR3 comprises 14 residues. The J segment lost 5 bases and the V segment lost 5 bases, leaving 6 bases of the junction unmatched. Germline V lookup: CDR1 SEHNR, CDR2 FQNEAQ (reference sequence). This CDR3 is CASSPGDRDNEQFF. CDR3 bases: TGTGCCAGCAGCCCCGGGGACAGAGACAATGAGCAGTTCTTC. Full variable domain (outside the CDR3, taken from reference TRBV7-9 and TRBJ2-1): DTGVSQNPRHKITKRGQNVTFRCDPISEHNRLYWYRQTLGQGPEFLTYFQNEAQLEKSRLLSDRFSAERPKGSFSTLEIQRTEQGDSAMYLCASSPGDRDNEQFFGPGTRLTVL.

The chain has TRBV6-5 and TRBJ2-5, with D perhaps TRBD1 (5 bases). Germline CDR1 and CDR2: MNHEY and SVGAGI. Trimming removed 7 bases from V and 0 bases from J, with 9 bases in between. The CDR3 has 13 amino acids. The CDR3 loop is CASMGPYQETQYF. In DNA form, the CDR3 reads TGTGCCAGCATGGGGCCGTACCAAGAGACCCAGTACTTC.

Ten or more counts support this clonotype. J is TRBJ2-1 and V is TRBV29-1; 7 bases line up with TRBD1. The CDR3 totals 15 residues. Germline CDR1 reads SQVTM; CDR2 reads ANQGSEA. J was trimmed by 2 bases and V by 3 bases; bases with no gene match: 7. CDR3 coding DNA: TGCAGCGTTGATGACCCCGGGACAGCCTACAATGAGCAGTTCTTC. Translated: CSVDDPGTAYNEQFF.

This clonotype came up many times. The rearrangement joins TRBV15 to TRBJ2-1; TRBD1 matches at 9 bases. This CDR3 is 14 amino acids long. Trimming removed 0 bases from V and 7 bases from J; junction bases left unmatched: 1. Looked up from germline, CDR1 is LNHNV and CDR2 is YYDKDF (reference sequence). CDR3 amino acids: CATSREDRGNEQFF. As DNA, the CDR3 is TGTGCCACCAGCAGAGAGGACAGGGGAAATGAGCAGTTCTTC.

This chain joins TRBV3-1 and TRBJ2-7; D gene uncertain. V lost 2 bases and J lost 2, with 13 bases in between. The CDR3 is 15 residues long. CDR1 LGHDT and CDR2 YNNKEL come from the germline V gene (reference sequence). CDR3 nucleotide sequence: TGTGCCAGCAGCCAACCCCTCGGCTCAGCCTACGAGCAGTACTTC. This sequence encodes CASSQPLGSAYEQYF.